This entry lists 17 T cell receptor beta chains sequenced from one sample in a study of blood T cell repertoires in COVID-19. The method was immunoSEQ multiplex PCR; TCRdb's version includes in-frame clones alone and lacks a portion of them. The repertoire holds about 270,000 clones, roughly 84% seen once, with about 3.4% in the top ten. The source material was peripheral blood. These receptors were collected from a woman younger than 35 with acute or convalescent COVID-19.

V and J are TRBV13 and TRBJ2-7, with D tentatively TRBD1 (5 bases). CDR1 and CDR2 from the germline V gene are PRHDT and FYEKMQ (reference sequence). With 0 bases removed from V and 6 bases from J, the gap between germline ends came to 12 bases. The CDR3 has 14 amino acids. The CDR3 DNA is TGTGCCAGCAGCTTAGGCCACACCACAGGCGAGCAGTACTTC. This translates into CASSLGHTTGEQYF.

The rearrangement joins TRBV20-1 to TRBJ2-3, with 11 bases fitting TRBD2. Germline CDR1 and CDR2: DFQATT and SNEGSKA (reference sequence). The CDR3 has 16 amino acids. Trimming at V came to 3 bases and at J to 4 bases, leaving 9 bases not matched to a gene. The CDR3: CSASTLAGGKADTQYF. The CDR3 nucleotides read TGCAGTGCTAGTACGTTAGCGGGAGGGAAGGCAGATACGCAGTATTTT.

The V call is TRBV7-6, the J call TRBJ2-5, with 10 bases identical to TRBD2. The CDR3 spans 14 residues. Germline V gene lookup returns CDR1 SGHVS and CDR2 FNYEAQ. V shed 4 bases and J 4 bases; nucleotides not matched to a gene: 3. CDR3 sequence reads: CASSSSGSLETQYF. The CDR3 DNA sequence: TGTGCCAGCAGCTCTAGCGGGAGCCTAGAGACCCAGTACTTC.

The rearrangement links TRBV3-1 (or the pseudogene TRBV3-2) to TRBJ1-5; 7 bases match TRBD1. The CDR3 has 14 amino acids. Germline V lookup: CDR1 LGHDT, CDR2 YNNKEL (reference sequence). Losses at the gene ends were 9 bases for V and 0 bases for J; bases not matched to a gene: 5. The CDR3 protein is CASSTGFSNQPQHF. The CDR3 DNA sequence: TGTGCCAGTTCGACAGGGTTTAGCAATCAGCCCCAGCATTTT.

CDR3 coding DNA: TGTGCCAGCAGTTCTGGGGGGACAGGATGGACCCAGTACTTC. The encoded protein is CASSSGGTGWTQYF. The chain joins TRBV28 to TRBJ2-5; 8 bases agree with TRBD1. Germline lookup yields CDR1 MDHEN and CDR2 SYDVKM. CDR3 length equals 14 residues. J was trimmed by 7 bases and V by 4 bases; bases with no gene match: 8.

A word on this clone: At one end the junction does not follow the germline gene, possibly because of a read error. The chain couples TRBV7-7 to TRBJ2-2, with D tentatively TRBD2 (5 bases). CDR3 length: 17 residues. Germline CDR1 SSHAT, CDR2 FNYEAQ (reference sequence). The CDR3 DNA follows: TGTGCTAGCAGCTTAGAAGTTTGGGGAGCGAACACCGGGGAGCTGTTTTTT. Residues: CASSLEVWGANTGELFF.

The CDR3 here is CASRTEGSTDTQYF. In DNA form, the CDR3 reads TGTGCCAGCAGGACGGAGGGATCCACAGATACGCAGTATTTT. The V and J genes are TRBV28 and TRBJ2-3; TRBD2 might be the D (6 bases). The CDR3 runs to 14 residues. Germline V CDR1 and CDR2: MDHEN, SYDVKM. V lost 6 bases and J 2 bases, leaving 12 bases between the germline ends.

The chain recombines TRBV28 with TRBJ2-7; 8 nucleotides match TRBD2. Looked up from germline, CDR1 is MDHEN and CDR2 is SYDVKM. V shed 7 bases, J shed 3 bases, and the junction held 8 bases outside the gene matches. The CDR3 runs to 14 residues. CDR3 amino acids: CASIRSGNIYEQYF. The CDR3 bases are TGTGCCAGCATACGTAGCGGGAACATCTACGAGCAGTACTTC.

This rearrangement joins TRBV3-1 (or the pseudogene TRBV3-2) to TRBJ1-3; D might be TRBD1 (5 bases). The ends were cut back, 4 bases at V and 2 bases at J, with 12 bases in the middle. The CDR3 contains 15 residues. Per germline, CDR1 LGHDT and CDR2 YNNKEL (reference sequence). The CDR3 region has the DNA TGTGCCAGCAGCCTTTCATCGGGGGCTGGAAACACCATATATTTT. This translates into CASSLSSGAGNTIYF.

The J gene is TRBJ2-1, the V gene TRBV7-3, with D tentatively TRBD1 (6 bases). Trimming removed 2 bases at V and 5 bases at J, with 25 bases between. The CDR3 consists of 19 residues. CDR1 and CDR2 (germline): SGHTA, FQGTGA. The CDR3, as DNA: TGTGCCAGCAGCTTAGTTTGGCAGGGACAAACTACGCCACACAATGAGCAGTTCTTC. The encoded protein is CASSLVWQGQTTPHNEQFF. Complete variable domain (other parts from reference TRBV7-3 and TRBJ2-1): GAGVSQTPSNKVTEKGKYVELRCDPISGHTALYWYRQSLGQGPEFLIYFQGTGAADDSGLPNDRFFAVRPEGSVSTLKIQRTERGDSAVYLCASSLVWQGQTTPHNEQFFGPGTRLTVL.

Only one count was recorded for this clone. The rearrangement joins TRBV4-3 to TRBJ2-5; TRBD2 is a possible D gene (6 bases). This CDR3 spans 15 amino acids. Germline V gives CDR1 LGHNA, CDR2 YSLEER. V dropped 0 bases and J dropped 2 bases, with 10 bases sitting between them. CDR3 DNA: TGCGCCAGCAGCCAAGATAGGGACTTTCAAGAGACCCAGTACTTC. Encoded protein: CASSQDRDFQETQYF.

A single count supports this clone. The chain recombines TRBV5-1 with TRBJ2-7; D uncertain. The CDR3 sequence is 13 residues long. The germline gives CDR1 SGHRS, CDR2 YFSETQ. V shed 4 bases and J shed 4 bases, with 12 bases lying between them. CDR3 amino acids: CASSPGPKYEQYF. The CDR3 DNA reads as TGCGCCAGCAGCCCCGGTCCCAAATACGAGCAGTACTTC.

The chain recombines TRBV18 with TRBJ2-7, with 7 bases aligning to TRBD1. V shed 1 base and J 6 bases; nucleotides not matched to a gene: 6. Germline V gene lookup returns CDR1 KGHSH and CDR2 LQKENI. The CDR3 has 14 residues. The chain's CDR3 is CASSPRDRAIEQYF. CDR3 in DNA: TGTGCCAGCTCACCACGAGACAGGGCGATCGAGCAGTACTTC.

This rearrangement joins TRBV15 to TRBJ1-2; maybe TRBD1 (6 bases). Germline values: CDR1 LNHNV, CDR2 YYDKDF (reference sequence). V was pared by 5 bases and J by 7 bases, with 26 bases between. This CDR3 is built from 17 residues. CDR3 sequence (DNA): TGTGCCACCAGCGCGGGAGTGGGGGGCCTTCACCTTCTTGGCTACACCTTC. As protein: CATSAGVGGLHLLGYTF.

The V call is TRBV15, the J call TRBJ1-3; 10 bases are shared with TRBD1. The CDR3 consists of 18 residues. The germline CDR1 and CDR2 sequences are LNHNV and YYDKDF (reference sequence). Trimming cost V 3 bases and J 4 bases; bases outside gene matches: 12. The CDR3 here is CATSSYGQGELVGNTIYF. CDR3 bases: TGTGCCACCAGCAGCTACGGACAGGGGGAATTAGTAGGAAACACCATATATTTT. Variable domain in full (rest from reference TRBV15 and TRBJ1-3): DAMVIQNPRYQVTQFGKPVTLSCSQTLNHNVMYWYQQKSSQAPKLLFHYYDKDFNNEADTPDNFQSRRPNTSFCFLDIRSPGLGDTAMYLCATSSYGQGELVGNTIYFGEGSWLTVV.

This clone was detected a few times. The V gene is TRBV7-2, the J gene TRBJ2-3, with 9 bases matching TRBD1. Looked up from germline, CDR1 is SGHTA and CDR2 is FQGNSA. The CDR3 totals 14 residues. The junction had 4 bases not matched to a gene; V was cut back by 3 bases and J by 6 bases. The CDR3 DNA is TGTGCCAGCAGCTTGGGACAGGGTTTTGATACGCAGTATTTT. Amino acid sequence: CASSLGQGFDTQYF.

J is TRBJ1-2 and V is TRBV14; the D is unclear. CDR1 is SGHDN, CDR2 FVKESK, per germline. This CDR3 has 14 residues. Trimming removed 1 base from V and 2 bases from J, with 8 bases in between. The CDR3 protein is CASSQAAGNYGYTF. The CDR3 nucleotides are TGTGCCAGCAGCCAAGCAGCCGGGAACTATGGCTACACCTTC.